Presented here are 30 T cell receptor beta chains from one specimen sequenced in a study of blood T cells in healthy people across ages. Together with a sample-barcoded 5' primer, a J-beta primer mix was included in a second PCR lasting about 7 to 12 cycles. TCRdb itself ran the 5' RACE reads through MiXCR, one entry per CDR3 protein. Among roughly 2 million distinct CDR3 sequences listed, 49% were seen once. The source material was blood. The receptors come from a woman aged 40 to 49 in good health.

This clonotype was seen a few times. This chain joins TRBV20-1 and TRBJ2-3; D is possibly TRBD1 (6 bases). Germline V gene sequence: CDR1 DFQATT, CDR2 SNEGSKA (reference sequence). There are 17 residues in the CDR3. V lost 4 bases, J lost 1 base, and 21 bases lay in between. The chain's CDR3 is CSATSPMGAGGTDTQYF. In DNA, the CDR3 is TGCAGTGCTACCTCACCAATGGGGGCGGGCGGCACAGATACGCAGTATTTT.

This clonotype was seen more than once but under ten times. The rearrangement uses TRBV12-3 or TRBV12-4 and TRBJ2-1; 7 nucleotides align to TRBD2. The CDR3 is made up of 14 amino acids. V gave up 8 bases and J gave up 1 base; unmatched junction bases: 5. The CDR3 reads CASGLGGSYNEQFF. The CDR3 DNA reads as TGTGCCAGCGGACTCGGGGGGTCCTACAATGAGCAGTTCTTC.

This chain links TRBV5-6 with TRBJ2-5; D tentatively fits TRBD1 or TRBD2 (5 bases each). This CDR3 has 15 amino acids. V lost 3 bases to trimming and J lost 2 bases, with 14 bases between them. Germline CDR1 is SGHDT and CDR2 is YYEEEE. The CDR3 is CASSWVGDRQETQYF. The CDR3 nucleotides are TGTGCCAGCAGCTGGGTGGGGGACCGGCAAGAGACCCAGTACTTC.

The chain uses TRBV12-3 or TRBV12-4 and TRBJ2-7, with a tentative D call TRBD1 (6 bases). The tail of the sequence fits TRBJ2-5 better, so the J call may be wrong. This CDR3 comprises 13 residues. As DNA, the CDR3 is TGTGCCAGCAGTACCCAGGGGTCAGAGACCCAGTACTTC. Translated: CASSTQGSETQYF.

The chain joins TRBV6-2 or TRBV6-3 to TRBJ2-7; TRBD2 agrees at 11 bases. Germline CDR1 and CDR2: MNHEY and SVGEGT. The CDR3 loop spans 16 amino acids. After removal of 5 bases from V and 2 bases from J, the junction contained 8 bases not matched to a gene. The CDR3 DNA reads TGTGCCAGCAGTCCCATAGCGGGGGGGAACACCTACGAGCAGTACTTC. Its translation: CASSPIAGGNTYEQYF.

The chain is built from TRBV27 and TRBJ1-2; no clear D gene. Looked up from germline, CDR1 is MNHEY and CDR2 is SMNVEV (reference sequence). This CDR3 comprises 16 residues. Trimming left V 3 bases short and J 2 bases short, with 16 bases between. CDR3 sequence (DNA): TGTGCCAGCAGTTTGTCCTACGACTATAGAAACTATGGCTACACCTTC. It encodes CASSLSYDYRNYGYTF.

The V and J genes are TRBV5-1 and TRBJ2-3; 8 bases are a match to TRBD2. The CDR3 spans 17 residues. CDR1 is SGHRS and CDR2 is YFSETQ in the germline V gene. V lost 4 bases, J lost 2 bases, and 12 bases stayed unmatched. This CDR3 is CASSPLGSSGYTDTQYF. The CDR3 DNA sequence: TGCGCCAGCAGCCCCCTGGGGTCTAGCGGGTACACAGATACGCAGTATTTT. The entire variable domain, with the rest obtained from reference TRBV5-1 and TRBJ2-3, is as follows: KAGVTQTPRYLIKTRGQQVTLSCSPISGHRSVSWYQQTPGQGLQFLFEYFSETQRNKGNFPGRFSGRQFSNSRSEMNVSTLELGDSALYLCASSPLGSSGYTDTQYFGPGTRLTVL.

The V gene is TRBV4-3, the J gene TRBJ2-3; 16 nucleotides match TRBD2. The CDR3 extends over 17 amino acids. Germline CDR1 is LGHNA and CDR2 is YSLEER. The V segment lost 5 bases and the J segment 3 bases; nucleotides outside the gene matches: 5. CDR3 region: CASSGGTSGGATDTQYF. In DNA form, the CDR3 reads TGCGCCAGCAGCGGAGGGACTAGCGGGGGGGCAACAGATACGCAGTATTTT.

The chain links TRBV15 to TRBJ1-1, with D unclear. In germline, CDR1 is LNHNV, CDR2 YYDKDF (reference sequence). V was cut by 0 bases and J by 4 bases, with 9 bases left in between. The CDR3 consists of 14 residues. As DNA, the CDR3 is TGTGCCACCAGCAGAGATGGCGGGATCACTGAAGCTTTCTTT. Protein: CATSRDGGITEAFF.

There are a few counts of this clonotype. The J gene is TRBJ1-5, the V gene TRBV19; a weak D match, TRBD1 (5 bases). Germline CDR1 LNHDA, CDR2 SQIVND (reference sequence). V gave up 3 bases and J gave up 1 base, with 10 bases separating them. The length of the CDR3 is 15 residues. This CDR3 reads CASSMGGVSNQPQHF. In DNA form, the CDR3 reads TGTGCCAGTAGTATGGGGGGAGTAAGCAATCAGCCCCAGCATTTT.

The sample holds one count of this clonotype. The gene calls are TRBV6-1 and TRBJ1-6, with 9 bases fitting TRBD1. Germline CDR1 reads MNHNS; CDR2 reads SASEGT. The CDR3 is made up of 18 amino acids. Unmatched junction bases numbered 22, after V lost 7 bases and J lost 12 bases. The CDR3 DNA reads TGTGCCAGCACTCGGGTGGACAGGGGTCCTCGAATCGCCAAACCCCTCCACTTT. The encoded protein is CASTRVDRGPRIAKPLHF.

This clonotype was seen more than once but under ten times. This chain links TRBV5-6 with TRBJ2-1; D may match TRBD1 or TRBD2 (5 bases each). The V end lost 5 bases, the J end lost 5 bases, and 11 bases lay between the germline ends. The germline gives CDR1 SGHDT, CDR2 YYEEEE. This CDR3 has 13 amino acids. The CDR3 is CASRVGTHNEQFF. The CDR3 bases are TGTGCCAGCAGGGTAGGGACCCACAATGAGCAGTTCTTC.

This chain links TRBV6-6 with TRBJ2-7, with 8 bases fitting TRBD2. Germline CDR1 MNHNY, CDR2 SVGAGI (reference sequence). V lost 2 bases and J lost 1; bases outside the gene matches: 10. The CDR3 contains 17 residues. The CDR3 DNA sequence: TGTGCCAGCAGTTACGGGGGACGGGGGGGTCCATCCTACGAGCAGTACTTC. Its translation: CASSYGGRGGPSYEQYF.

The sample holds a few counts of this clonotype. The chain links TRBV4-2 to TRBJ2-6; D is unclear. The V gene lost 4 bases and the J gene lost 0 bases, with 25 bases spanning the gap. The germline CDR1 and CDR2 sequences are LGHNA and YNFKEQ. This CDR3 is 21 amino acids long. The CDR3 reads CASSPTHRAIPQSSGANVLTF. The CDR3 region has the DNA TGTGCCAGCAGCCCCACCCACCGGGCCATCCCTCAAAGCTCTGGGGCCAACGTCCTGACTTTC.

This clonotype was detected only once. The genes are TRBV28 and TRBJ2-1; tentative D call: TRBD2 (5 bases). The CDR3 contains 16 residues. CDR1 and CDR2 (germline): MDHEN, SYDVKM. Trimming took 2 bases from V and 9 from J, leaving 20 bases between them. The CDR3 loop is CASSLPPPQEGGEQFF. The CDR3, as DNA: TGTGCCAGCAGTTTACCTCCCCCCCAAGAGGGTGGTGAGCAGTTCTTC.

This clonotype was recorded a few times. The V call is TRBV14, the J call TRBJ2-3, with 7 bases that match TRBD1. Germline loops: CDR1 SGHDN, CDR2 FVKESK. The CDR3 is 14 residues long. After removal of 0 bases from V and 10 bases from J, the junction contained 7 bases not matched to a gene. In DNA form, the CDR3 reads TGTGCCAGCAGCCAAGAACAGGGGAAGGAGGCGCAGTATTTT. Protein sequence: CASSQEQGKEAQYF.

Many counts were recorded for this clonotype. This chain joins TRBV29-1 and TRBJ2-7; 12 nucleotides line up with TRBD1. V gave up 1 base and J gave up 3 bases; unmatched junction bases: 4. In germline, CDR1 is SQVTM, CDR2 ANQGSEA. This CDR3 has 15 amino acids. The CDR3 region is CSVEGGTGGVYEQYF. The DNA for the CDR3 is TGCAGCGTTGAAGGGGGGACAGGGGGCGTCTACGAGCAGTACTTC.

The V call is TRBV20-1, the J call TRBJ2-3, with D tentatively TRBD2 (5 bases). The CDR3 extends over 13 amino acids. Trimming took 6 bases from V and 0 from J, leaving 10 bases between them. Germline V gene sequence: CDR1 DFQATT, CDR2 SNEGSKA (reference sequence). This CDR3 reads CSALSGSTDTQYF. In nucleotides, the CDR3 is TGCAGTGCCCTAAGCGGTAGCACAGATACGCAGTATTTT.

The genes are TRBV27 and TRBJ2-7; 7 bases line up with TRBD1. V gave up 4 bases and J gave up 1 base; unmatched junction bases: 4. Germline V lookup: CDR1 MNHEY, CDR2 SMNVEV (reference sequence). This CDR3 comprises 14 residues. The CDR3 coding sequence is TGTGCCAGCAGTTGGACAGGAGAGTCCTACGAGCAGTACTTC. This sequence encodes CASSWTGESYEQYF.

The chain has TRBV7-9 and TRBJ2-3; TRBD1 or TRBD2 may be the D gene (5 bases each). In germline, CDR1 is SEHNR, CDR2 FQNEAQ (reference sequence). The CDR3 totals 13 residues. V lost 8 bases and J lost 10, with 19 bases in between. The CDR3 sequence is CASHFSVGESQYF. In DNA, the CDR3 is TGTGCCAGCCACTTCTCCGTGGGGGAATCGCAGTATTTT.

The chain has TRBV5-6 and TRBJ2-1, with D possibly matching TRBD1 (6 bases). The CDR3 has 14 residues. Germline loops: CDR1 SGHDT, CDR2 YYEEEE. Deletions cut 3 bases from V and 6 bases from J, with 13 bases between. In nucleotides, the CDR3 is TGTGCCAGCAGCTCCGGACAGCCGAGCAATGAGCAGTTCTTC. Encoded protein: CASSSGQPSNEQFF.

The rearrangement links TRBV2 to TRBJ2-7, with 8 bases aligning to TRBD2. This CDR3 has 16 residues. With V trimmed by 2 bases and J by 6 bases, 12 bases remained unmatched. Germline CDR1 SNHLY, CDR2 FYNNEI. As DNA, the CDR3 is TGTGCCAGCAGTGAAAGCCTAGCGGGTCCCCTCGGCGAGCAGTACTTC. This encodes CASSESLAGPLGEQYF.

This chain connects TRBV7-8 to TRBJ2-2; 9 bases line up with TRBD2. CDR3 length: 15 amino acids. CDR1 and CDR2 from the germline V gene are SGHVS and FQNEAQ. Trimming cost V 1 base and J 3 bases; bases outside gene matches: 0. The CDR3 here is CASSLERGDTGELFF. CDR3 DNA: TGTGCCAGCAGCTTAGAGCGGGGGGACACCGGGGAGCTGTTTTTT.

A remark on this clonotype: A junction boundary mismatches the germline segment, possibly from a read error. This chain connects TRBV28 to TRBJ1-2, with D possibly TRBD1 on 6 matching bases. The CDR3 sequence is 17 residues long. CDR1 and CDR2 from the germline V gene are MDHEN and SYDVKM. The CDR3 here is CVSSFAGMGALNYGYTF. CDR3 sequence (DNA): TGTGTCAGCAGTTTCGCCGGAATGGGGGCACTTAACTATGGCTACACCTTC.

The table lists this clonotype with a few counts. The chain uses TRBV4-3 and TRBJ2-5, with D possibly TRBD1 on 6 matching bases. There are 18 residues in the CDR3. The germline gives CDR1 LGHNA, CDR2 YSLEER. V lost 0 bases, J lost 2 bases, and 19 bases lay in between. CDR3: CASSQDLPTGHIQETQYF. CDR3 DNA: TGCGCCAGCAGCCAAGATCTCCCGACGGGACACATACAAGAGACCCAGTACTTC.

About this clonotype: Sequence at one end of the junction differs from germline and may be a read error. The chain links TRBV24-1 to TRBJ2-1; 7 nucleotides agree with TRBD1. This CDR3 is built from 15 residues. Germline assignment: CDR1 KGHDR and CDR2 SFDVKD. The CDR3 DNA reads TGTGCCGCCAGTGATACGGGACAGCACTACAATGAGCAGTTCTTC. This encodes CAASDTGQHYNEQFF.

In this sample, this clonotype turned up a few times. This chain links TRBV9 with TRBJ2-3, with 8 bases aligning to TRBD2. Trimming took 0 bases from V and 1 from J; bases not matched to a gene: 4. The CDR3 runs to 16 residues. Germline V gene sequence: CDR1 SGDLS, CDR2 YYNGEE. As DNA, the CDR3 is TGTGCCAGCAGCGTAGGGGCGGGGGGCGGCACAGATACGCAGTATTTT. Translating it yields CASSVGAGGGTDTQYF.

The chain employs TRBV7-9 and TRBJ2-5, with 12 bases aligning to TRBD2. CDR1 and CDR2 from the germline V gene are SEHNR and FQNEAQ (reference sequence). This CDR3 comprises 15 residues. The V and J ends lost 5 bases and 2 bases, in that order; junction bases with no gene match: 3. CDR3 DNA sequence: TGTGCCAGCAGCGGACTAGCGGGGATTCAAGAGACCCAGTACTTC. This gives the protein CASSGLAGIQETQYF.

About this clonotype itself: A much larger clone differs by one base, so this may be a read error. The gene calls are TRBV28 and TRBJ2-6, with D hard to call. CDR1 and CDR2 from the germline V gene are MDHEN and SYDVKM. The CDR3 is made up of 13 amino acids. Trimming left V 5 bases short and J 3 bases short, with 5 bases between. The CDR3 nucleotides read TGTGCCAGCAGTGAGGTTGGGGCCAACGTCCTGACTTTC. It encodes CASSEVGANVLTF.

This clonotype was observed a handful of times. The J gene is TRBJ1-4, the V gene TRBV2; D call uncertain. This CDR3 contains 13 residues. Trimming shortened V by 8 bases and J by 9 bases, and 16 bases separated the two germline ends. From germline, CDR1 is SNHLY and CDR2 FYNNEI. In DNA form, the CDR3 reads TGTGCCAGCCTACGTTTGGATTTCCAAAAACTGTTTTTT. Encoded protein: CASLRLDFQKLFF.